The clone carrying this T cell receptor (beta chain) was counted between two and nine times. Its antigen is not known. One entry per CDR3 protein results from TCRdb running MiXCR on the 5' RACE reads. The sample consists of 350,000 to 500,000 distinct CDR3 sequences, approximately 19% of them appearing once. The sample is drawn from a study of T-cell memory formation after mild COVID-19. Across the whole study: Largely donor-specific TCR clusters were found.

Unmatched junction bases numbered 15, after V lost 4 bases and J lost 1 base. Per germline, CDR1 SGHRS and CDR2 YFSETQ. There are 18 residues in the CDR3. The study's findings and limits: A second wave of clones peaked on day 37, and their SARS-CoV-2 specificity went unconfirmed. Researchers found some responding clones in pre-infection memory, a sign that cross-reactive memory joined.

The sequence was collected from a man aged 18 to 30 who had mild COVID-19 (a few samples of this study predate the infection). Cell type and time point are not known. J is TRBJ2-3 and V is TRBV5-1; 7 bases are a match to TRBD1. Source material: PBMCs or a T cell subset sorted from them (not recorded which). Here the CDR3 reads CASSLRQGSWGGTDTQYF. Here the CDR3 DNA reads TGCGCCAGCAGCCTCAGACAGGGATCCTGGGGCGGCACAGATACGCAGTATTTT.